The T cell receptor beta chain described here comes from a study of cytomegalovirus exposure and HLA in healthy donors. Study-level points and caveats: In most subjects, TCR beta sequences reportedly gave accurate predictions of HLA-A and HLA-B alleles. In a later analysis, productive TCRs from donors in an Asian-associated ancestry cluster reportedly carried fewer N-insertions than the cohort mean. Researchers reported in a later analysis that a missense DCLRE1C variant was tied to TCR beta V- and J-gene trimming.

60 Vbeta and 13 Jbeta primers were used in PCR. As handled by the study authors: It was a later analysis that counted tens of millions of unique TCR beta chains, of which 9.5 million to 14 million were shared. This table comes from immunoSEQ multiplex PCR, and its TCRdb copy is limited to in-frame clones, with some not included. Clonal size and the V and J genes are those of that table, whereas D and trimming came from the DNA. The sample lists some 130,000 clones, over 50% occurring once. As regards this clone: The antigen remains undetermined.

The germline CDR1 and CDR2 sequences are KGHSH and LQKENI. V trimming: 3 bases; J trimming: 2 bases; junction bases outside the gene matches: 4. CDR3 length: 14 amino acids. V usage is TRBV18 and J usage is TRBJ2-7, with 7 bases identical to TRBD2. The receptor's source is a human donor in good health. The sequenced sample was PBMCs. The CDR3 nucleotides read TGTGCCAGCTCACCGGGGGGGTTCGCCTACGAGCAGTACTTC. Translated: CASSPGGFAYEQYF.